This T cell receptor (beta chain) was identified during a study of cytomegalovirus exposure and HLA in healthy donors. Findings of the study overall: An analysis done earlier found most TCR beta V segments productive about 87% or about 30% of the time. Cytomegalovirus status was reportedly diagnosed by the classifier with high sensitivity and specificity.

In regard to this clone: The target antigen is unknown.

The PCR made use of 60 Vbeta and 13 Jbeta primers. This table comes from immunoSEQ multiplex PCR, and its TCRdb copy is limited to in-frame clones, with some not included. Here the sample spans around 150,000 clones, roughly 82% being singletons. Germline loops: CDR1 SGDLS, CDR2 YYNGEE. The CDR3 spans 15 residues. V was pared by 3 bases and J by 7 bases, with 8 bases of the junction left unmatched. The V and J genes are TRBV9 and TRBJ1-4, with 8 bases that match TRBD1. The source is a male donor in good health and CMV-seronegative. Sequencing was performed on PBMCs. CDR3 nucleotide sequence: TGTGCCAGCAGCGCCGTGGTGACAGGGGCTGAAAAACTGTTTTTT. This encodes CASSAVVTGAEKLFF.